This is a list of T cell receptor beta chains from one sample in a study of type 1 and type 2 diabetes patients. In TCRdb, the multiplex PCR reads were re-called with MiXCR into one record per CDR3 protein. This sample yields about 270,000 distinct CDR3 sequences, of which more than 40% are seen a single time; roughly 15% belongs to the top ten. Sequenced material: peripheral blood mononuclear cells (PBMCs). These receptors came from a man aged 18 to 30 with type 2 diabetes. Both conserved end residues are part of each CDR3. The D gene is left open where the match is weak. For some rows the clone size is stated as once, few or many, or as a class when expanded; others skip it.

clone_size: -
j_call: TRBJ2-6
d_call: -
v_call: TRBV7-3
cdr3_aa: CASGGNVLTF
cdr3_nt: TGTGCCAGCGGAGGTAACGTCCTGACTTTC

clone_size: -
j_call: TRBJ1-2
d_call: -
v_call: TRBV2
cdr3_aa: CASSEFRSAVTSDDGYTF
cdr3_nt: TGTGCCAGCAGTGAATTTCGTTCGGCAGTAACTTCGGACGATGGCTACACCTTC

clone_size: -
j_call: TRBJ2-7
d_call: -
v_call: TRBV28
cdr3_aa: CASGAEAPYEQYF
cdr3_nt: TGTGCCAGCGGGGCCGAGGCACCTTACGAGCAGTACTTC

clone_size: -
j_call: TRBJ2-5
d_call: -
v_call: TRBV12-3/TRBV12-4
cdr3_aa: CASRRDLAETQYF
cdr3_nt: TGTGCCAGCAGGCGGGACTTGGCCGAGACCCAGTACTTC

clone_size: -
j_call: TRBJ1-2
d_call: -
v_call: TRBV3-1
cdr3_aa: CASSSPGQPNYGYTF
cdr3_nt: TGTGCCAGCAGCTCTCCGGGACAACCTAACTATGGCTACACCTTC

clone_size: few
j_call: TRBJ1-1
d_call: -
v_call: TRBV7-9
cdr3_aa: CASSWSNTEAFF
cdr3_nt: TGTGCCAGCAGCTGGTCGAACACTGAAGCTTTCTTT

clone_size: -
j_call: TRBJ2-7
d_call: -
v_call: TRBV7-2
cdr3_aa: CASSYPSSYEQYF
cdr3_nt: TGTGCCAGCAGTTACCCTAGCTCCTACGAGCAGTACTTC

clone_size: -
j_call: TRBJ2-5
d_call: TRBD2
v_call: TRBV30
cdr3_aa: CAWSGGRLAGGPAQETQYF
cdr3_nt: TGTGCCTGGAGTGGGGGGCGACTAGCGGGAGGGCCGGCTCAAGAGACCCAGTACTTC

clone_size: few
j_call: TRBJ1-6
d_call: -
v_call: TRBV6-1
cdr3_aa: CASRSGTGRSPLHF
cdr3_nt: TGTGCCAGCAGATCCGGAACAGGGCGGTCACCCCTCCACTTT

clone_size: -
j_call: TRBJ2-1
d_call: TRBD2
v_call: TRBV7-3
cdr3_aa: CASSYLAGRDEQFF
cdr3_nt: TGTGCCAGCAGCTACCTAGCGGGAAGGGATGAGCAGTTCTTC

clone_size: -
j_call: TRBJ1-4
d_call: TRBD1
v_call: TRBV20-1
cdr3_aa: CNARSTGRGGEKLFF
cdr3_nt: TGCAATGCTAGATCGACAGGGAGAGGGGGAGAAAAACTGTTTTTT

clone_size: -
j_call: TRBJ1-2
d_call: -
v_call: TRBV20-1
cdr3_aa: CSASAGGNRYGYTF
cdr3_nt: TGCAGTGCTAGCGCCGGGGGGAACCGCTATGGCTACACCTTC

clone_size: few
j_call: TRBJ1-1
d_call: -
v_call: TRBV19
cdr3_aa: CASSILLAGKTEAFF
cdr3_nt: TGTGCCAGTAGTATCCTCTTGGCAGGGAAGACTGAAGCTTTCTTT

clone_size: once
j_call: TRBJ2-7
d_call: TRBD2
v_call: TRBV5-5
cdr3_aa: CASSQDRTSGVYEQYF
cdr3_nt: TGTGCCAGCAGCCAAGATAGGACTAGCGGGGTCTACGAGCAGTACTTC

clone_size: -
j_call: TRBJ1-4
d_call: -
v_call: TRBV5-1
cdr3_aa: CASSPDTYNEKLFF
cdr3_nt: TGCGCCAGCAGCCCGGACACCTACAATGAAAAACTGTTTTTT

clone_size: many
j_call: TRBJ1-2
d_call: -
v_call: TRBV2
cdr3_aa: CASSETGSNVYGYTF
cdr3_nt: TGTGCCAGCAGTGAAACAGGGAGTAATGTCTATGGCTACACCTTC

clone_size: -
j_call: TRBJ1-6
d_call: -
v_call: TRBV7-2
cdr3_aa: CASSLAGRGSNSPLHF
cdr3_nt: TGTGCCAGCAGCTTAGCCGGCAGGGGAAGCAATTCACCCCTTCACTTT

clone_size: few
j_call: TRBJ1-1
d_call: -
v_call: TRBV14
cdr3_aa: CASSQERRNTEAFF
cdr3_nt: TGTGCCAGCAGCCAAGAAAGGCGGAACACTGAAGCTTTCTTT

clone_size: -
j_call: TRBJ2-7
d_call: -
v_call: TRBV19
cdr3_aa: CASSITLSYYEQYF
cdr3_nt: TGTGCCAGTAGTATAACTTTGTCGTACTACGAGCAGTACTTC

clone_size: few
j_call: TRBJ1-2
d_call: -
v_call: TRBV20-1
cdr3_aa: CSAREGLTTARNYGYTF
cdr3_nt: TGCAGTGCTAGAGAAGGATTGACGACAGCCCGTAACTATGGCTACACCTTC

clone_size: few
j_call: TRBJ1-5
d_call: -
v_call: TRBV6-6
cdr3_aa: CASMAGNQPQHF
cdr3_nt: TGTGCCAGCATGGCCGGAAATCAGCCCCAGCATTTT

clone_size: once
j_call: TRBJ1-4
d_call: -
v_call: TRBV10-3
cdr3_aa: CAVGGEATNEKLFF
cdr3_nt: TGTGCCGTCGGGGGTGAAGCAACTAATGAAAAACTGTTTTTT

clone_size: -
j_call: TRBJ1-5
d_call: TRBD1
v_call: TRBV6-6
cdr3_aa: CASSYSDRVNQPQHF
cdr3_nt: TGTGCCAGCAGTTACTCGGACAGGGTAAATCAGCCCCAGCATTTT

clone_size: few
j_call: TRBJ1-6
d_call: TRBD1
v_call: TRBV7-8
cdr3_aa: CASSPTTWGPGQLILPLHF
cdr3_nt: TGTGCCAGCAGCCCGACTACCTGGGGACCGGGACAGTTAATTCTACCCCTCCACTTT

clone_size: -
j_call: TRBJ2-2
d_call: -
v_call: TRBV5-6
cdr3_aa: CASSTFGRELFF
cdr3_nt: TGTGCCAGCAGCACCTTTGGGCGGGAGCTGTTTTTT

clone_size: few
j_call: TRBJ2-5
d_call: TRBD2
v_call: TRBV6-6
cdr3_aa: CASSYIGLAGTETQYF
cdr3_nt: TGTGCCAGCAGTTACATTGGCCTAGCGGGAACTGAGACCCAGTACTTC

clone_size: -
j_call: TRBJ1-1
d_call: -
v_call: TRBV7-6
cdr3_aa: CASSFGLQARADTEAFF
cdr3_nt: TGTGCCAGCAGCTTCGGCCTCCAAGCTCGGGCCGACACTGAAGCTTTCTTT

clone_size: -
j_call: TRBJ1-6
d_call: -
v_call: TRBV11-2
cdr3_aa: CASSEFRAGDGHSPLHF
cdr3_nt: TGTGCCAGCAGTGAATTCCGGGCAGGGGATGGTCATTCACCCCTCCACTTT

clone_size: -
j_call: TRBJ2-1
d_call: TRBD2
v_call: TRBV20-1
cdr3_aa: CSAASSGDYNEQFF
cdr3_nt: TGCAGTGCCGCGTCTAGCGGCGATTACAATGAGCAGTTCTTC

clone_size: -
j_call: TRBJ2-3
d_call: -
v_call: TRBV29-1
cdr3_aa: CSVEEDTQYF
cdr3_nt: TGCAGCGTTGAAGAAGATACGCAGTATTTT

clone_size: -
j_call: TRBJ1-4
d_call: -
v_call: TRBV19
cdr3_aa: CTSSTSSSTNEKLFF
cdr3_nt: TGTACCAGTAGTACCTCCTCTTCAACTAATGAAAAACTGTTTTTT